This record concerns one T cell receptor (beta chain) sequence. The antigen is undetermined. V was pared by 5 bases and J by 13 bases, with 15 bases between. CDR1 SGHAT and CDR2 FQNNGV come from the germline V gene. The CDR3 loop spans 12 amino acids. This record belongs to a study of identifying expanded T cells in peripheral blood. Overall study findings and caveats: Over approximately two and four weeks, about 15 and 18 clones changed, versus around 1.3 between replicates.

Measured with immunoSEQ multiplex PCR; TCRdb has only the in-frame clones, and not every one. The sample shows 75,000 to 90,000 clones, 84% of them seen only once. This receptor was obtained from a person aged 18 to 75 in good health. Source material: blood. The chain joins TRBV11-2 to TRBJ2-1, with D tentatively TRBD2 (5 bases). Here the CDR3 DNA reads TGTGCCAGCAGCCTTGACTCTAGCAGACAGTTCTTC. As protein: CASSLDSSRQFF.